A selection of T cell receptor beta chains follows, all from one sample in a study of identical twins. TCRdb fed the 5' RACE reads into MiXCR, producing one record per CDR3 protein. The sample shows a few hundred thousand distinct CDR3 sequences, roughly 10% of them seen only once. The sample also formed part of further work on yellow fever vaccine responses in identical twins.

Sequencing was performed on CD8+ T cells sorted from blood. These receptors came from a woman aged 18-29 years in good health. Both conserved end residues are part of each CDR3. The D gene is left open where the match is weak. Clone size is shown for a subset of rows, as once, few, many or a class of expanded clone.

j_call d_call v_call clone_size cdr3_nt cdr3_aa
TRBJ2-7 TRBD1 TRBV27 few TGTGCCAGCAGTTTCGGGACAGGGGTTTCCTACGAGCAGTACTTC CASSFGTGVSYEQYF
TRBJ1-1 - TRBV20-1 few TGCAGTGCTAGAGATCTTTTGGGGGGAACGACTGAAGCTTTCTTT CSARDLLGGTTEAFF
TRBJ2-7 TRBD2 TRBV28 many TGTGCCAGCACCCTCGGTGGGACTAGCTCCTACGAGCAGTACTTC CASTLGGTSSYEQYF
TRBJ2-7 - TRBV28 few TGTGCCAGCAGTTCACCCTTGGTGTCTGCTACCTACGAGCAGTACTTC CASSSPLVSATYEQYF
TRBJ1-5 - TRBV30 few TGTGCCTGGAGCGAATCCAGTTATCAGCCCCAGCATTTT CAWSESSYQPQHF
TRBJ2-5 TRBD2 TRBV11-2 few TGTGCCAGCAGCGACAAGGGACTAGCGAACCAAGAGACCCAGTACTTC CASSDKGLANQETQYF
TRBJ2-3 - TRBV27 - TGTGCCAGCAGTTTTAGACAGATCCGGGGCACAGATACGCAGTATTTT CASSFRQIRGTDTQYF
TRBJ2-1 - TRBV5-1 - TGCGCCAGCAGCCCCCGGGCCCGGGGGCCCTACAATGAGCAGTTCTTC CASSPRARGPYNEQFF
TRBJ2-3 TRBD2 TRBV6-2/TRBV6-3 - TGTGCCAGCAGCCAAACCCCCAGCGGGGGGGCCGAGGATACGCAGTATTTT CASSQTPSGGAEDTQYF
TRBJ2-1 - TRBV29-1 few TGCAGCGTTGTTTGGGCGGACCCTTGGCATGAGCAGTTCTTC CSVVWADPWHEQFF
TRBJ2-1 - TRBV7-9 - TGTGCCAGCAGCCCCTCCTATGAGCAGTTCTTC CASSPSYEQFF
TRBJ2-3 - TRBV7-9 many TGTGCCAGCAGCTCCCGGGTAGGGAGCGTTACGCAGTATTTT CASSSRVGSVTQYF
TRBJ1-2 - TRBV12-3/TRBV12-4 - TGTGCCAGCAGATCTGGGGCCCACCATGGCTACACCTTC CASRSGAHHGYTF
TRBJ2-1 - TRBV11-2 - TGTGCCAGCACCCAGGGGTTAAGGTCCTACAATGAGCAGTTCTTC CASTQGLRSYNEQFF
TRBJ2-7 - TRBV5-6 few TGTGCCAGCAGCCGAGTTAGGACAGACGAGCAGTACTTC CASSRVRTDEQYF
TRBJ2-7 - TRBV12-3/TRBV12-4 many TGTGCCAGCAGTTCCCCCCAACTAGCCCCCTACGAGCAGTACTTC CASSSPQLAPYEQYF
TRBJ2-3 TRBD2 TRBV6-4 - TGTGCCAGGTTGAGGGGACTAGCGGGGATCCGCACAGATACGCAGTATTTT CARLRGLAGIRTDTQYF
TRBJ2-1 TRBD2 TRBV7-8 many TGTGCCAGCAGCTTAGCTAGCGGGAGGGCCGCATACAATGAGCAGTTCTTC CASSLASGRAAYNEQFF
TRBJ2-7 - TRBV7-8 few TGTGCCAGCAGCCCCCACAGGGACTACTACGAGCAGTACTTC CASSPHRDYYEQYF
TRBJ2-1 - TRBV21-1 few TGTGCCAGCAGCAAAGAGTCTAGCGGGACTAGCTCCTACAATGAGCAGTTCTTC CASSKESSGTSSYNEQFF
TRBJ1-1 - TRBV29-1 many TGCAGCGTTGTGGTGGGGGCGGGGGCTGAAGCTTTCTTT CSVVVGAGAEAFF
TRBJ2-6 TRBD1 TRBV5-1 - TGCGCCAGCAGCTTGGCACAGGGGGTGGCTGGGGCCAACGTCCTGACTTTC CASSLAQGVAGANVLTF
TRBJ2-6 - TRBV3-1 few TGTGCCAGCAGCCAAGGAAGCGGCGGGGCCAACGTCCTGACTTTC CASSQGSGGANVLTF
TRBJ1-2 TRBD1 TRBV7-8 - TGTGCCAGCAGATCCTCCACAGGGGTCGATGGCTACACCTTC CASRSSTGVDGYTF
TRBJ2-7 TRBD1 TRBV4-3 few TGCGCCAGCAGCCAAGGGACAGGGGGTGCCGCCGGGCACGAGCAGTACTTC CASSQGTGGAAGHEQYF
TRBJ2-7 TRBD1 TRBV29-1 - TGCAGCGTTGTCACACAAGTTTCAGGGGGCGTCCGACCCTACGAGCAGTACTTC CSVVTQVSGGVRPYEQYF
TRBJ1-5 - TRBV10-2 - TGCGCCAGCAGGCAGGCCAATCAGCCCCAGCATTTT CASRQANQPQHF
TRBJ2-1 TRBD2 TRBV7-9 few TGTGCCAGCAGTACGACTAGCGGGGTCTACAATGAGCAGTTCTTC CASSTTSGVYNEQFF
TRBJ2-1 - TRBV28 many TGTGCCAGCAGCCACCCTCCCCCCCACGCCCACAATGAGCAGTTCTTC CASSHPPPHAHNEQFF
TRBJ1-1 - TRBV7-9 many TGTGCCAGCATCGCGCTGCCGGGCAGTGAATGGACTGAAGCTTTCTTT CASIALPGSEWTEAFF
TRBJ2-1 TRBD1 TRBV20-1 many TGCAGTGCTAGAGATCCCGGACAGGGGGAACGCAATGAGCAGTTCTTC CSARDPGQGERNEQFF
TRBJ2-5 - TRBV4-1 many TGCGCCAGCAGCCAAGGGGCAAGGGGAGAGACCCAGTACTTC CASSQGARGETQYF
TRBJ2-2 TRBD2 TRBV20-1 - TGCAGTGCTAGAGGGCTAGCGGGAGTAATGAACACCGGGGAGCTGTTTTTT CSARGLAGVMNTGELFF
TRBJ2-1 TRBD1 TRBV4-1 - TGCGCCAGCAGCCAAGATGCGGGGACAGGCCCTTACAATGAGCAGTTCTTC CASSQDAGTGPYNEQFF
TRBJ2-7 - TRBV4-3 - TGCGCCAGCAGCCAAGACAGGTCGGGACACTACGAGCAGTACTTC CASSQDRSGHYEQYF
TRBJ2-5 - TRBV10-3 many TGTGCCATCAGGGACCCGACCTGGGCGGAGACCCAGTACTTC CAIRDPTWAETQYF
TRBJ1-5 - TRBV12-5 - TGTGCTAGTGGTCTCGAGGGGGGCGGCAATCAGCCCCAGCATTTT CASGLEGGGNQPQHF
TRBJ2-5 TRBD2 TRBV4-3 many TGCGCCAGCAGCCAAGAACTCAGCGGGAGCGAGCAAGAGACCCAGTACTTC CASSQELSGSEQETQYF
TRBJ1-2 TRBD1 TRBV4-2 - TGTGCCAGCAGCCAAGAGGAGGGGGCGCTTTTTGGCTACACCTTC CASSQEEGALFGYTF
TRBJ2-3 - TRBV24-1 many TGTGCCACGGAAGAGACAGATACGCAGTATTTT CATEETDTQYF
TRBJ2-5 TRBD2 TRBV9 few TGTGCCAGCAGCGCTAGACTAGCGGGGGGAGCACAAGAGACCCAGTACTTC CASSARLAGGAQETQYF
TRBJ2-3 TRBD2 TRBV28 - TGTGCCAGCAGCAACCCACTAGCGAGAAGCACAGATACGCAGTATTTT CASSNPLARSTDTQYF
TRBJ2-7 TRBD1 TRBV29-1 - TGCAGCGTTGAAGAAGGGGACAGGGCATACGAGCAGTACTTC CSVEEGDRAYEQYF
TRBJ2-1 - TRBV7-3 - TGTGCCAGCAGGCATCCCGGGGGAAGTGAGCAGTTCTTC CASRHPGGSEQFF
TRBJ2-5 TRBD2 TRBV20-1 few TGCAGTGCTAGAGAGCCCCCGGCGCGGGAGGAGCAAGAGACCCAGTACTTC CSAREPPAREEQETQYF
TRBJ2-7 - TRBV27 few TGTGCCAGCAGTTTACAGCCGGGGTCCTCAACCTACGAGCAGTACTTC CASSLQPGSSTYEQYF
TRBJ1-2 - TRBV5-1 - TGCGCCAGCAGCTTAATAGGGGATGGCTACACCTTC CASSLIGDGYTF
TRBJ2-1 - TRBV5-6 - TGTGCCAGCAGCTTGGTGGAGAATGAGCAGTTCTTC CASSLVENEQFF
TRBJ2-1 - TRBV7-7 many TGTGCTAGCAGCCCCGACCTCGGTTGGGTCGTATACAATGAGCAGTTCTTC CASSPDLGWVVYNEQFF
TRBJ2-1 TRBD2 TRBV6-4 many TGTGCCAGCAGCCCTGCGGGAGGATTCGATGAGCAGTTCTTC CASSPAGGFDEQFF
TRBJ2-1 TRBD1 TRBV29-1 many TGCAGCGTCGAAGGACAGGGGGTCTCCTACAATGAGCAGTTCTTC CSVEGQGVSYNEQFF
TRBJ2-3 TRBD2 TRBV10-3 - TGTGCCATCAGTGAGCCCCTCGCCGGGACTAGCGGACTTTCGACCAGCACAGATACGCAGTATTTT CAISEPLAGTSGLSTSTDTQYF
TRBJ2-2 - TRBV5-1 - TGCGCCAGCAGCTCCCGCAATCCGACAGGGAACACCGGGGAGCTGTTTTTT CASSSRNPTGNTGELFF
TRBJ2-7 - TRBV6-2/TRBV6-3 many TGTGCCAGCAGAACCAGGACAAGCTCCTACGAGCAGTACTTC CASRTRTSSYEQYF
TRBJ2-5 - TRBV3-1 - TGTGCCAGCGTACCTGGGACCCAGTACTTC CASVPGTQYF
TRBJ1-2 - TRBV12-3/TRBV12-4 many TGTGCCAGCAGTTGGGGCGGGTCAGGAGGTGGCTACACCTTC CASSWGGSGGGYTF
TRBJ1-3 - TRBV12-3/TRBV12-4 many TGTGCCAGCAGTCCGTTGACATCACTGAACTCTGGAAACACCATATATTTT CASSPLTSLNSGNTIYF
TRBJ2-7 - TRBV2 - TGTGCCAGCAGTGGTCACTCCAGCCTGAGCTCCTACGAGCAGTACTTC CASSGHSSLSSYEQYF
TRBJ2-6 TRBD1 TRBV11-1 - TGTGCCAGCAGGATCGGGACAGGGGGAGAAACTGGGGCCAACGTCCTGACTTTC CASRIGTGGETGANVLTF